The 16 T cell receptor beta chains given below trace back to one sample, sequenced in a study of beta chain features in type 1 diabetes. Expressed TCRB transcripts were sequenced because the isolated RNA had all been reverse transcribed beforehand. Data came from immunoSEQ multiplex PCR; TCRdb stores just in-frame clones and leaves some out. The data contain around 170,000 clones, 9% to 10% of them singletons. Sequenced material: central memory CD4+ T cells from blood. Receptor source: a woman in her late teens or twenties in good health.

The CDR3 sequence is CASSRDRGSYEQYF. The CDR3 DNA is TGCGCCAGCAGCCGGGACAGGGGCTCCTACGAGCAGTACTTC. The V call is TRBV4-1, the J call TRBJ2-7, with 10 bases fitting TRBD1. CDR1 and CDR2 from the germline V gene are MGHRA and YSYEKL. CDR3 length: 14 amino acids. J lost 0 bases, V lost 4 bases, and 0 bases had no gene match.

The chain employs TRBV6-5 and TRBJ2-7; 13 bases agree with TRBD2. This CDR3 has 14 amino acids. Germline values: CDR1 MNHEY, CDR2 SVGAGI. Losses at the gene ends were 6 bases for V and 3 bases for J; bases not matched to a gene: 2. CDR3 in amino acids: CASRRLAGGYEQYF. The CDR3, as DNA: TGTGCCAGCAGGCGACTAGCGGGAGGCTACGAGCAGTACTTC.

This clone has a count of ten or more. This sequence joins TRBV14 and TRBJ2-1, with TRBD1 matching 9 bases. The CDR3 is 16 amino acids. Looked up from germline, CDR1 is SGHDN and CDR2 is FVKESK. V trimming: 1 base; J trimming: 6 bases; junction bases outside the gene matches: 7. In DNA form, the CDR3 reads TGTGCCAGCAGCCAAGGGACGGGACAGGGACCCAATGAGCAGTTCTTC. This codes for CASSQGTGQGPNEQFF.

CDR3 DNA sequence: TGTGCCAGCAGCCGGGGGGGGGCCCAAGAGACCCAGTACTTC. Translating gives CASSRGGAQETQYF. The chain combines TRBV4-2 with TRBJ2-5; tentatively, D is TRBD2 (7 bases). V was pared by 4 bases and J by 1 base, with 10 bases between. The CDR3 spans 14 residues. Germline CDR1 and CDR2: LGHNA and YNFKEQ.

In this sample, this clone turned up a few times. The chain recombines TRBV9 with TRBJ1-5; tentative D call: TRBD1 (5 bases). Germline CDR1 is SGDLS and CDR2 is YYNGEE. Trimming took off 0 bases at V and 4 bases at J, with 11 bases between the two ends. The CDR3 has 15 residues. CDR3 nucleotide sequence: TGTGCCAGCAGCGTAGGATCCGGGACTAATCAGCCCCAGCATTTT. It translates to CASSVGSGTNQPQHF.

The V gene is TRBV18, the J gene TRBJ1-4, with 7 nucleotides matching TRBD1. Looked up from germline, CDR1 is KGHSH and CDR2 is LQKENI. CDR3 length equals 15 residues. J gave up 3 bases and V 6 bases, and 7 bases lay outside the gene matches. CDR3 residues: CASSLNRGANEKLFF. The CDR3 DNA follows: TGTGCCAGCTCTCTCAACAGGGGAGCTAATGAAAAACTGTTTTTT.

This clone was counted between two and nine times. The chain couples TRBV7-8 to TRBJ2-5; D perhaps matches TRBD1 (6 bases). V shed 8 bases and J shed 8 bases, with 21 bases lying between them. Per germline, CDR1 SGHVS and CDR2 FQNEAQ. The CDR3 consists of 14 residues. Here the CDR3 DNA reads TGTGCCAGCTATCCCCGGGACACAGCCCACACCCAGTACTTC. Amino acid sequence: CASYPRDTAHTQYF.

This chain links TRBV27 with TRBJ1-1; D ambiguous. CDR1 and CDR2 from the germline V gene are MNHEY and SMNVEV (reference sequence). Trimming removed 3 bases at V and 1 base at J, with 6 bases between. This CDR3 has 13 amino acids. CDR3 residues: CASSFWQNTEAFF. CDR3 sequence (DNA): TGTGCCAGCAGTTTTTGGCAGAACACTGAAGCTTTCTTT.

This clone was seen a handful of times. The genes are TRBV7-2 and TRBJ2-7; TRBD1 is a possible D gene (5 bases). The CDR3 is 15 residues long. Deletions cut 7 bases from V and 1 base from J, with 17 bases between. Germline CDR1 reads SGHTA; CDR2 reads FQGNSA. The CDR3 region is CASTLGVGKSYEQYF. CDR3 DNA: TGTGCCAGCACCCTAGGGGTAGGGAAGTCCTACGAGCAGTACTTC. The variable domain in full, completed from reference TRBV7-2 and TRBJ2-7, reads GAGVSQSPSNKVTEKGKDVELRCDPISGHTALYWYRQSLGQGLEFLIYFQGNSAPDKSGLPSDRFSAERTGGSVSTLTIQRTQQEDSAVYLCASTLGVGKSYEQYFGPGTRLTVT.

V is TRBV5-1 and J is TRBJ2-1, with 9 nucleotides matching TRBD1. After removal of 4 bases from V and 1 base from J, the junction contained 6 bases not matched to a gene. CDR3 length equals 16 residues. Germline V CDR1 and CDR2: SGHRS, YFSETQ. CDR3 coding DNA: TGCGCCAGCAGCCAGGGACAGGGTACGTCCTACAATGAGCAGTTCTTC. Translating it yields CASSQGQGTSYNEQFF.

This clone was counted ten times or more. The chain is built from TRBV14 and TRBJ2-7, with D perhaps TRBD1 (7 bases). Germline V gives CDR1 SGHDN, CDR2 FVKESK. The CDR3 has 15 residues. Between the trimmed V and J ends, which lost 1 base and 4 bases, there was a span of 14 bases. The DNA of the CDR3 is TGTGCCAGCAGCCAAGTCCCGACAGGGAGGTACGAGCAGTACTTC. Translated: CASSQVPTGRYEQYF.

The J gene is TRBJ2-3, the V gene TRBV7-2, with 11 bases matching TRBD2. CDR3 length: 15 residues. J was trimmed by 4 bases and V by 5 bases; bases with no gene match: 5. CDR1 and CDR2 (germline): SGHTA, FQGNSA. The CDR3 protein is CASSPSGGKADTQYF. The CDR3 coding sequence is TGTGCCAGCAGCCCTAGCGGGGGGAAGGCAGATACGCAGTATTTT.

V gene TRBV6-6 combines with J gene TRBJ1-2; tentatively, D is TRBD1 (6 bases). This CDR3 is built from 15 residues. V lost 6 bases to trimming and J lost 5 bases, with 19 bases between them. Germline CDR1 is MNHNY and CDR2 is SVGAGI (reference sequence). The CDR3 here is CASSVGGLESYGYTF. The CDR3 coding sequence is TGTGCCAGCAGCGTTGGGGGCCTTGAGTCTTATGGCTACACCTTC.

In this sample, this clone turned up a few times. V and J are TRBV6-6 and TRBJ1-5; no definite D call. V lost 8 bases and J 7 bases, leaving 21 bases between the germline ends. From germline, CDR1 is MNHNY and CDR2 SVGAGI (reference sequence). The CDR3 has 15 residues. Written as DNA, the CDR3 is TGTGCCAGCGCTCAAAAGAGGTGGAGAGGGCAGCCCCAGCATTTT. It encodes CASAQKRWRGQPQHF.

The rearrangement uses TRBV7-9 and TRBJ2-5, with 7 bases fitting TRBD1. V lost 5 bases and J lost 5; bases outside the gene matches: 8. The CDR3 contains 14 residues. Germline-derived CDR1 and CDR2 are SEHNR and FQNEAQ (reference sequence). CDR3 residues: CASSLDRAWETQYF. The CDR3 bases are TGTGCCAGCAGCCTAGACAGGGCTTGGGAGACCCAGTACTTC.

The J gene is TRBJ1-5, the V gene TRBV7-2; D gene unclear. This CDR3 has 14 amino acids. Germline V gene sequence: CDR1 SGHTA, CDR2 FQGNSA. V lost 1 base to trimming and J lost 3 bases, with 7 bases between them. CDR3 bases: TGTGCCAGCAGCTTAGGAGGAAACAATCAGCCCCAGCATTTT. Residues: CASSLGGNNQPQHF. The complete variable domain, with remaining parts taken from reference TRBV7-2 and TRBJ1-5, reads GAGVSQSPSNKVTEKGKDVELRCDPISGHTALYWYRQSLGQGLEFLIYFQGNSAPDKSGLPSDRFSAERTGGSVSTLTIQRTQQEDSAVYLCASSLGGNNQPQHFGDGTRLSIL.